This paragraph reports one T cell receptor beta chain. Its target is not known. TCRdb processed the 5' RACE reads anew with MiXCR; each CDR3 protein has one entry. The data show some 840,000 distinct CDR3 sequences, with approximately 12% seen just once and under 0.6% held by the top ten. Trimming cost V 9 bases and J 1 base, with 13 bases left between them. The length of the CDR3 is 13 residues. These data belong to a study of CD8 T cells in ankylosing spondylitis. Study-wide results and caveats: Disease-linked clones proved CD8+ and comparatively uncommon in peripheral blood. A TCR beta motif made of fewer than 10 highly homologous variants seemed typical of ankylosing spondylitis blood.

The sample consisted of blood, either unsorted or a sorted T cell fraction (not recorded which). The rearrangement links TRBV5-3 to TRBJ2-5; D is possibly TRBD2 (6 bases). TRBV5-3 is noted as an ORF with a role that remains uncertain. The origin of this receptor is a male donor with ankylosing spondylitis. The DNA for the CDR3 is TGTGCCATCGGCCGGGAGCTCCAAGAGACCCAGTACTTC. Amino acids: CAIGRELQETQYF.